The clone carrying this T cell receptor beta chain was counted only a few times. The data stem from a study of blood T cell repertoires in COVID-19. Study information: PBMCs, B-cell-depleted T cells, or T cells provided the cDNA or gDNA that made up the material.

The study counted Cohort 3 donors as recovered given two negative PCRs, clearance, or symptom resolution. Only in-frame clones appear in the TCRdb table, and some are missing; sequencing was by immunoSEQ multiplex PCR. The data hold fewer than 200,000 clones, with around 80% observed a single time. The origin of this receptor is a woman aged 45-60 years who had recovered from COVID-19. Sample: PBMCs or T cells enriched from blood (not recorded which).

CDR3 bases: TGTGCCAGCAGTGCTGCGGGAGGGGTGAAGCAGTTCTTC. Translation gives CASSAAGGVKQFF. The V call is TRBV2, the J call TRBJ2-1; 9 nucleotides match TRBD2. The germline V gene encodes CDR1 SNHLY and CDR2 FYNNEI. Trimming took 4 bases from V and 11 from J; bases not matched to a gene: 6. The CDR3 has 13 residues.